This TCR beta chain was captured in a study of Tregs in tolerant kidney transplant recipients. Note on this clone: Its antigen is not identified.

Germline CDR1 is LNHDA and CDR2 is SQIVND (reference sequence). Trimming pared 3 bases from V and 0 bases from J, leaving 6 bases between. The CDR3 consists of 14 residues. The assay was immunoSEQ multiplex PCR, and TCRdb's table has in-frame clones only and misses some. The data contain approximately 41,000 clones, around 95% of them singletons. Specimen: Tregs from blood cultured with allogeneic cells. The genes are TRBV19 and TRBJ1-5, with D hard to call. This receptor was identified in a human donor in good health. The CDR3 region has the DNA TGTGCCAGTAGTATCCGGGATAGCAATCAGCCCCAGCATTTT. Its translation is CASSIRDSNQPQHF. The full variable domain, with the rest looked up from reference TRBV19 and TRBJ1-5, is DGGITQSPKYLFRKEGQNVTLSCEQNLNHDAMYWYRQDPGQGLRLIYYSQIVNDFQKGDIAEGYSVSREKKESFPLTVTSAQKNPTAFYLCASSIRDSNQPQHFGDGTRLSIL.